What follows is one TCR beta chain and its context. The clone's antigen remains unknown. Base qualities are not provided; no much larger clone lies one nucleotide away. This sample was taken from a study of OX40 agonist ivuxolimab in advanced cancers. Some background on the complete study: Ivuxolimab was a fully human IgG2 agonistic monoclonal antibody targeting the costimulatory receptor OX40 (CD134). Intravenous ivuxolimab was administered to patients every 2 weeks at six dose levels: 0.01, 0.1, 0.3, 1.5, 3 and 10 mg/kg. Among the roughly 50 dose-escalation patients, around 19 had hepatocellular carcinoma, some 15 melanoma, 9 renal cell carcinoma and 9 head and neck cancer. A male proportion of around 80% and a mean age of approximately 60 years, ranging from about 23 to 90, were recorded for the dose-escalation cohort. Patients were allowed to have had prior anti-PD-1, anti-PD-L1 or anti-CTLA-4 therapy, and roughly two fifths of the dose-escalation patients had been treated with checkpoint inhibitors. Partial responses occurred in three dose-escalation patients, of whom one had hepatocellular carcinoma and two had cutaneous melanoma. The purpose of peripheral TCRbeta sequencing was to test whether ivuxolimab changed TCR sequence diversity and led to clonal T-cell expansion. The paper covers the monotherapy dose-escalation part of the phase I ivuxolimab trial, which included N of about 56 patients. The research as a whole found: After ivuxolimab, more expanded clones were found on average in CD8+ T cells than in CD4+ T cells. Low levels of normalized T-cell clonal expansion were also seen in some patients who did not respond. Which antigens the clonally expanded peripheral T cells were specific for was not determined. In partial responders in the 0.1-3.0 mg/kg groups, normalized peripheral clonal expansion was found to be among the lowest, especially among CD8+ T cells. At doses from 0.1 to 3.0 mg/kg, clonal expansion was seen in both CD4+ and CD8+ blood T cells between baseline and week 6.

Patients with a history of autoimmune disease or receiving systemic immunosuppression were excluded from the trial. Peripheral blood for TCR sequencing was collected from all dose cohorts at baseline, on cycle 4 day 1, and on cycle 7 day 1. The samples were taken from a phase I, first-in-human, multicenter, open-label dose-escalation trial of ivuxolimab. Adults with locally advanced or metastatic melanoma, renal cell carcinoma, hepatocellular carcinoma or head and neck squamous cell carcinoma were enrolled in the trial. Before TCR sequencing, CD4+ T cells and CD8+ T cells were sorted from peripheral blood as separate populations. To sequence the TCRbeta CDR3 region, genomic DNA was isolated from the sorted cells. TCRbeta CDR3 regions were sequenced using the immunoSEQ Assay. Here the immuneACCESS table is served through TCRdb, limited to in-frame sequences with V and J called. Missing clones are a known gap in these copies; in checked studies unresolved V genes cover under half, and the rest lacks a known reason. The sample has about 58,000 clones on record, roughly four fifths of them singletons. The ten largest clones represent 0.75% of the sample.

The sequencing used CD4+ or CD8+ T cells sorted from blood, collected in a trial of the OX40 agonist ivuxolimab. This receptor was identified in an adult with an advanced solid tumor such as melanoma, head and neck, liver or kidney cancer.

CDR3 protein: CASSLGGQGVGNQPQHF. DNA sequence: TGTGCCAGCAGCTTAGGGGGACAGGGCGTGGGCAATCAGCCCCAGCATTTT. The chain is made from TRBV7-2 and TRBJ1-5; 9 bases in the junction line up with TRBD1. Trimming accounts for 1 base at V and 2 bases at J, while the number of junction bases matched to no gene is 6. The CDR3 numbers 17 residues from cysteine through phenylalanine. CDR3 DNA only is kept here, 51 bases in frame from base 1. CDR1 and CDR2, per the germline V gene, are SGHTA and FQGNSA.